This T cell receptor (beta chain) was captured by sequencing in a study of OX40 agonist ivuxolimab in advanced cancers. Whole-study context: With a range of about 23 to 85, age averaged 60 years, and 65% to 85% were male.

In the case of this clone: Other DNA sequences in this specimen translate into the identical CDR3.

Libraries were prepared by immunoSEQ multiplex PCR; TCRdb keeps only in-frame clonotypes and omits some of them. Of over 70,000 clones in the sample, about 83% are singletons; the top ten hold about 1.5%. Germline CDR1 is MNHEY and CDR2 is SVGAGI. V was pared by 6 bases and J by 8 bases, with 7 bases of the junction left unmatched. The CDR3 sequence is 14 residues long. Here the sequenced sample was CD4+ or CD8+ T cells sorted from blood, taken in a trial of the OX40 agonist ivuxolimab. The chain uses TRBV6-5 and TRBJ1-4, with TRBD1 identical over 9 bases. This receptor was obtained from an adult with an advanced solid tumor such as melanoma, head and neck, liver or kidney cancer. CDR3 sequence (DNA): TGTGCCAGCAGACCGGGACAGGGATCCGAAAAACTGTTTTTT. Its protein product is CASRPGQGSEKLFF.